This T cell receptor (beta chain) was recovered during a study of T cell responses to AZD1222 COVID-19 vaccine. Regarding the study as a whole: Compared with day 0, the breadth and depth of the Spike-specific TCR repertoire rose significantly after two doses of AZD1222.

The V end was cut by 5 bases, the J end by 2 bases, with 16 bases between. CDR1 SGDLS and CDR2 YYNGEE come from the germline V gene. The CDR3 length is 15 residues. This clone has only a few counts. Its antigen is not known. Sequencing used immunoSEQ multiplex PCR; TCRdb keeps in-frame clones, though not all of them. The table has some 110,000 clones, around 88% seen once; the top ten hold around 8.7%. Sample: peripheral blood, taken on day 0 of AZD1222 vaccination. This TCR came from an adult in good health. The chain joins TRBV9 to TRBJ2-5; possible D gene TRBD1, 6 bases. The CDR3 bases are TGTGCCAGCAGTAGAACAGGGAGTCGGCAAGAGACCCAGTACTTC. Translated, it gives CASSRTGSRQETQYF.